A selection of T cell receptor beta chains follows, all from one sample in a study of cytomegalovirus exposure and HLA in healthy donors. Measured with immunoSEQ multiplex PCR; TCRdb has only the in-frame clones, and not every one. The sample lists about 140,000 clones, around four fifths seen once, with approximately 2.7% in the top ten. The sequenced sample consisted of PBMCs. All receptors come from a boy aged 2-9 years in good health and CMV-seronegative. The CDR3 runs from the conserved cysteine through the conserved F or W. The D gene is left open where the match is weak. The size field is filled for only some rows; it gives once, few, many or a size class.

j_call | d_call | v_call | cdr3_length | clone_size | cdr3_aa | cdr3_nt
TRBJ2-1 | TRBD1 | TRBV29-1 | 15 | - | CSVYPPGQAYNEQFF | TGCAGCGTGTATCCCCCGGGACAGGCCTACAATGAGCAGTTCTTC
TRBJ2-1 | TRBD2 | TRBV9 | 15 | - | CASSLGLAGLNEQFF | TGTGCCAGCAGCCTTGGACTAGCGGGCCTCAATGAGCAGTTCTTC
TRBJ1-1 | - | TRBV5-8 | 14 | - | CASTMAAGRTEAFF | TGTGCCAGCACCATGGCCGCGGGTAGGACTGAAGCTTTCTTT
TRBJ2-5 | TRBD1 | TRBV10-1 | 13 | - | CASSEGTEETQYF | TGCGCCAGCAGTGAGGGGACAGAAGAGACCCAGTACTTC
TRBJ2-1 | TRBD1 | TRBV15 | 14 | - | CATSREARGHEQFF | TGTGCCACCAGCAGAGAGGCCAGGGGGCATGAGCAGTTCTTC
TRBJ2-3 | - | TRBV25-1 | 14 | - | CASSVTGEADTQYF | TGTGCCAGCAGTGTAACGGGAGAGGCAGATACGCAGTATTTT
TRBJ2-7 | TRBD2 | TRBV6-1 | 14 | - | CASRTSGPAYEQYF | TGTGCCAGCAGGACTAGCGGGCCAGCCTACGAGCAGTACTTC
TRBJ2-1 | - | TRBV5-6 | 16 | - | CASSLLRGRSYNEQFF | TGTGCCAGCAGCTTACTGCGGGGTAGGTCCTACAATGAGCAGTTCTTC
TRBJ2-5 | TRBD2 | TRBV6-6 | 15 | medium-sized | CASSAQAGVLETQYF | TGTGCCAGCAGTGCCCAAGCGGGAGTCTTAGAGACCCAGTACTTC
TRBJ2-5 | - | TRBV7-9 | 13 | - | CASSFGGRETQYF | TGTGCCAGCAGCTTTGGGGGGAGGGAGACCCAGTACTTC
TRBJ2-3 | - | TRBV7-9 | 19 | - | CSSSLLGWATAGSTDTQYF | TGTTCCAGCAGCTTATTAGGTTGGGCTACGGCGGGTAGCACAGATACGCAGTATTTT
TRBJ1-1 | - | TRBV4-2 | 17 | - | CASSQDRGTQRDNEAFF | TGTGCCAGCAGCCAAGATCGGGGGACTCAACGAGATAATGAAGCTTTCTTT
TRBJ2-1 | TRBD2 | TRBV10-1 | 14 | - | CASSESLAGEEQFF | TGCGCCAGCAGTGAGTCCTTAGCGGGAGAGGAGCAGTTCTTC
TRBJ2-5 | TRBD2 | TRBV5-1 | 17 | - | CASSFFPSGRGGETQYF | TGCGCCAGCAGCTTTTTTCCTAGCGGGAGAGGTGGAGAGACCCAGTACTTC
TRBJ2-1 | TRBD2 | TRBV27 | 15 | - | CASTPGLAGVNEQFF | TGTGCCAGCACCCCGGGACTAGCGGGAGTAAATGAGCAGTTCTTC
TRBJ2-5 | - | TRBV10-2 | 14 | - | CANPKSPDQETQYF | TGCGCCAACCCTAAGTCCCCCGACCAAGAGACCCAGTACTTC
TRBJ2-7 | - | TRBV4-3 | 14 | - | CASSQDAGNYEQYF | TGCGCCAGCAGCCAAGATGCAGGGAACTACGAGCAGTACTTC
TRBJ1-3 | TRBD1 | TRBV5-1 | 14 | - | CASSFAGGGNTIYF | TGCGCCAGCAGCTTCGCAGGGGGTGGAAACACCATATATTTT
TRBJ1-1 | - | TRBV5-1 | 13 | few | CASSLVPEGEAFF | TGCGCCAGCAGCTTGGTGCCTGAGGGTGAAGCTTTCTTT
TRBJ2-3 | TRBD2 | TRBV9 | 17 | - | CASSAWTSGSGTDTQYF | TGTGCCAGCAGCGCGTGGACTAGCGGGAGCGGCACAGATACGCAGTATTTT
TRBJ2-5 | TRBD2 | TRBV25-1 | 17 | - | CASSEARIAGGQETQYF | TGTGCCAGCTCCGAAGCCCGTATAGCGGGGGGACAAGAGACCCAGTACTTC
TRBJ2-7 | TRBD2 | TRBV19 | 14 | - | CASSRSGVPYEQYF | TGTGCCAGTAGTCGGAGCGGGGTACCCTACGAGCAGTACTTC
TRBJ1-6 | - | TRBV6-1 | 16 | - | CASSEVRRGKNSPLHF | TGTGCCAGCAGTGAAGTTCGCAGGGGTAAGAATTCACCCCTCCACTTT
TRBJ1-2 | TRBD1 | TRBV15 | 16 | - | CATSRDRSGQGYGYTF | TGTGCCACCAGCAGAGATAGGAGTGGACAGGGTTATGGCTACACCTTC
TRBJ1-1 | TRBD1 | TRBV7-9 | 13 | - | CSSSLAPGQGAFF | TGTTCCAGCAGCTTAGCGCCGGGACAGGGGGCTTTCTTT
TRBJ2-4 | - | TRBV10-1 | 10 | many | CASSQARKNF | TGCGCCAGCAGCCAAGCGAGGAAGAACTTC
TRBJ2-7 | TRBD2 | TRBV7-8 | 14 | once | CASSPGVAGNEQYF | TGTGCCAGCAGCCCAGGGGTAGCGGGGAACGAGCAGTACTTC
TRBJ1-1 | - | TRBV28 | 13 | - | CASSLLGAVAAFF | TGTGCCAGCAGTTTATTGGGAGCAGTAGCAGCTTTCTTT
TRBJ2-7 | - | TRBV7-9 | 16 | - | CASSPIRTRGSYEQYF | TGTGCCAGCAGCCCAATTAGGACGCGGGGCTCCTACGAGCAGTACTTC